This paragraph covers one T cell receptor (beta chain) sequence. Other nucleotide sequences in the sample specify the same CDR3. CDR1 SGHTA and CDR2 FQGNSA come from the germline V gene. V was clipped by 3 bases and J by 1 base, with 10 bases between them. This CDR3 contains 15 residues. This record comes from a study of shared clonotypes between healthy human individuals. The wider study: Every donor yielded three CD4 naive, three CD4 memory, two CD8 naive and one CD8 memory plate.

The protocol was immunoSEQ multiplex PCR, while the TCRdb copy is restricted to in-frame clones and leaves out a portion. The table lists about 2.4 million clones, approximately 90% of them singletons. The V gene is TRBV7-2, the J gene TRBJ2-1; D could derive from TRBD1 or TRBD2 (5 bases each). Sample: naive CD4+ T cells sorted from blood. The subset was: CD45RA+ positively selected. This receptor was obtained from a young man in good health. The chain's CDR3 is CASSFDRGSYNEQFF. CDR3 DNA: TGTGCCAGCAGCTTCGACAGAGGGTCCTACAATGAGCAGTTCTTC.